This TCR beta chain was sequenced for a study of T cell responses to AZD1222 COVID-19 vaccine. Trimming left V 7 bases short and J 3 bases short, with 10 bases between. The CDR3 sequence is 11 residues long. Germline assignment: CDR1 SQVTM and CDR2 ANQGSEA. Points on this clone: Its antigen is still unknown.

Study observations and caveats: Donors skewed white British and female; clonal diversity was possibly underestimated.

The repertoire was sequenced with immunoSEQ multiplex PCR; TCRdb's copy has only in-frame clones and lacks some. The sample lists 90,000 to 110,000 clones, about nine tenths occurring once. V gene TRBV29-1 combines with J gene TRBJ2-7; no clear D gene. Sample: peripheral blood, taken on day 0 of AZD1222 vaccination. The source is an adult in good health. CDR3 in amino acids: CSGGGIYEQYF. In nucleotides, the CDR3 is TGCAGCGGGGGTGGGATCTACGAGCAGTACTTC.